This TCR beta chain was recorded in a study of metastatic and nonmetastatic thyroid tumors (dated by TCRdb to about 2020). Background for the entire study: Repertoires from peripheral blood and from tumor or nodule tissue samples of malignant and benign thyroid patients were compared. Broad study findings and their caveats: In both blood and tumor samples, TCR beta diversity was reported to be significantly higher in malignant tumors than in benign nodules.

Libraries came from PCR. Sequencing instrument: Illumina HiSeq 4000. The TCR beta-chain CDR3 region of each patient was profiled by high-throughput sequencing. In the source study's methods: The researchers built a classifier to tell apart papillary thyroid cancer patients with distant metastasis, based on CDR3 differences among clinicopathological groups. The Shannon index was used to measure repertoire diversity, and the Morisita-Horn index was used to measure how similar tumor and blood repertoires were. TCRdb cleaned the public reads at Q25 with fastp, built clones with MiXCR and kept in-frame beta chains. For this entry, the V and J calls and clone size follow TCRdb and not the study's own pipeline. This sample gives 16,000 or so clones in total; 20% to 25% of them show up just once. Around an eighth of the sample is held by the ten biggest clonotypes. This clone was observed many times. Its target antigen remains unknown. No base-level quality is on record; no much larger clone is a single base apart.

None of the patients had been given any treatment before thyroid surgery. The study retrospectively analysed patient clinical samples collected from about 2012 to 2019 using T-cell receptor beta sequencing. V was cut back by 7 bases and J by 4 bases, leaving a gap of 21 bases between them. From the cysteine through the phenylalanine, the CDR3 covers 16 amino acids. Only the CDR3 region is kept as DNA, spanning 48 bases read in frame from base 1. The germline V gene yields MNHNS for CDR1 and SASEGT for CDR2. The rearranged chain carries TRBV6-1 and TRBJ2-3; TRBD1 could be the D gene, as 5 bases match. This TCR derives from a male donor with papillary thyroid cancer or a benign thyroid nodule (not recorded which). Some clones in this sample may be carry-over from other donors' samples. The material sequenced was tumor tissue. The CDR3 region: CASTLTGAMMADTQYF. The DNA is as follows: TGTGCCAGCACCCTAACAGGAGCCATGATGGCAGATACGCAGTATTTT.